Each of the 22 T cell receptor beta chains below was sequenced from the same sample in a study of pediatric ulcerative colitis. Clones were read by immunoSEQ multiplex PCR, and TCRdb kept only the in-frame ones, dropping some. Of 15,000 to 20,000 clones listed, approximately 69% are singletons. Rectal tissue came from one to two pinch biopsies taken at colonoscopy. The sample taken for sequencing was gut tissue. The receptors originated from a girl between 5 and 17 years old with moderate ulcerative colitis.

The chain is built from TRBV10-3 and TRBJ2-7; a possible D gene is TRBD2 (6 bases). With 4 bases removed from V and 3 bases from J, the gap between germline ends came to 10 bases. The germline V gene encodes CDR1 ENHRY and CDR2 SYGVKD. The CDR3 totals 13 residues. CDR3 protein: CAISATSGYEQYF. The CDR3 nucleotides are TGTGCCATCAGTGCGACTAGTGGCTACGAGCAGTACTTC.

The chain employs TRBV5-1 and TRBJ1-1; TRBD1 aligns across 7 bases. CDR1 is SGHRS and CDR2 is YFSETQ in the germline V gene. The CDR3 loop spans 14 amino acids. V was pared by 4 bases and J by 4 bases, with 7 bases of the junction left unmatched. Here the CDR3 reads CASSRGGAGTEAFF. CDR3 DNA sequence: TGCGCCAGCAGCCGAGGGGGCGCCGGCACTGAAGCTTTCTTT.

J is TRBJ1-2 and V is TRBV14, with D unresolved. The germline gives CDR1 SGHDN, CDR2 FVKESK. CDR3 length equals 12 residues. Trimming took 1 base from V and 4 from J, leaving 4 bases between them. CDR3 nucleotides: TGTGCCAGCAGCCAAGTCAGCTATGGCTACACCTTC. It is translated as CASSQVSYGYTF.

This clone came up a few times. CDR3 sequence: CASSRRKPYEQYF. The CDR3 bases are TGCGCCAGCAGCCGACGGAAACCCTACGAGCAGTACTTC. This chain links TRBV10-1 with TRBJ2-7; D gene uncertain. The germline V gene encodes CDR1 WNHNN and CDR2 SYGVQD (reference sequence). V was shortened by 6 bases and J by 2 bases, with 11 bases between the two germline ends. There are 13 residues in the CDR3.

The chain is built from TRBV5-1 and TRBJ2-2, with D unclear. The V and J ends lost 6 bases and 3 bases respectively, with 9 bases between them. Germline V gives CDR1 SGHRS, CDR2 YFSETQ. The CDR3 length is 13 residues. The CDR3 sequence: CASNEAHTGELFF. CDR3 sequence (DNA): TGCGCCAGCAATGAGGCCCACACCGGGGAGCTGTTTTTT.

V and J are TRBV2 and TRBJ2-4, with a tentative D call TRBD2 (5 bases). The V end lost 8 bases, the J end lost 0 bases, and 5 bases lay between the germline ends. Germline loops: CDR1 SNHLY, CDR2 FYNNEI. The CDR3 runs to 12 residues. The CDR3 loop is CASEGAKNIQYF. As DNA, the CDR3 is TGTGCCAGCGAGGGAGCCAAAAACATTCAGTACTTC.

The CDR3 region has the DNA TGTGCCAGTAGCGAGACAGGGTCTGGGCAGCCCCAGCATTTT. Translated, it gives CASSETGSGQPQHF. The chain links TRBV19 to TRBJ1-5; 7 bases agree with TRBD1. Germline CDR1 is LNHDA and CDR2 is SQIVND (reference sequence). There are 14 residues in the CDR3. V lost 6 bases to trimming and J lost 7 bases; unmatched junction nucleotides: 9.

The gene calls are TRBV9 and TRBJ1-2; 10 nucleotides align to TRBD1. Germline lookup yields CDR1 SGDLS and CDR2 YYNGEE. V lost 3 bases and J lost 4; bases outside the gene matches: 12. CDR3 length equals 17 residues. This CDR3 is CASSGETGGEPFYGYTF. CDR3 nucleotide sequence: TGTGCCAGCAGCGGCGAGACAGGGGGCGAACCTTTCTATGGCTACACCTTC.

This chain links TRBV6-1 with TRBJ2-3; TRBD1 agrees at 10 bases. Trimming took 4 bases from V and 5 from J; bases not matched to a gene: 3. The CDR3 spans 14 residues. Looked up from germline, CDR1 is MNHNS and CDR2 is SASEGT. The CDR3 sequence is CASSAGTGEDTQYF. CDR3 DNA sequence: TGTGCCAGCAGTGCAGGGACAGGGGAAGATACGCAGTATTTT.

This chain uses TRBV27 with TRBJ1-1, with D uncertain. Trimming stripped 3 bases from V and 8 bases from J, with 19 bases between. CDR3 size: 15 residues. The germline gives CDR1 MNHEY, CDR2 SMNVEV (reference sequence). The CDR3: CASSFAGRNGREAFF. The CDR3 DNA reads TGTGCCAGCAGTTTTGCAGGAAGAAATGGTCGGGAAGCTTTCTTT.

The rearrangement joins TRBV7-2 to TRBJ2-1; D may be TRBD2 (5 bases). The CDR3 is 13 residues long. Per the germline V gene, CDR1 is SGHTA and CDR2 is FQGNSA. V was clipped by 0 bases and J by 9 bases, with 9 bases between them. CDR3 nucleotide sequence: TGTGCCAGCAGCTTAGCTCTAGAGGGTGAGCAGTTCTTC. Amino acid sequence: CASSLALEGEQFF. Looking up the rest from reference TRBV7-2 and TRBJ2-1 gives the full variable domain: GAGVSQSPSNKVTEKGKDVELRCDPISGHTALYWYRQSLGQGLEFLIYFQGNSAPDKSGLPSDRFSAERTGGSVSTLTIQRTQQEDSAVYLCASSLALEGEQFFGPGTRLTVL.

The V call is TRBV9, the J call TRBJ2-2, with TRBD1 matching 7 bases. The CDR3 runs to 16 residues. Germline assignment: CDR1 SGDLS and CDR2 YYNGEE. The J segment lost 6 bases and the V segment lost 0 bases, leaving 8 bases of the junction unmatched. The DNA for the CDR3 is TGTGCCAGCAGCGTAGAACAGGGGCATAGGGCCGGGGAGCTGTTTTTT. Translating it yields CASSVEQGHRAGELFF. Using reference TRBV9 and TRBJ2-2 for the parts outside the CDR3, the full variable domain is DSGVTQTPKHLITATGQRVTLRCSPRSGDLSVYWYQQSLDQGLQFLIQYYNGEERAKGNILERFSAQQFPDLHSELNLSSLELGDSALYFCASSVEQGHRAGELFFGEGSRLTVL.

This clone counts as medium-sized. This chain uses TRBV6-5 with TRBJ1-6; TRBD1 aligns across 7 bases. The CDR3 spans 14 residues. Germline CDR1 and CDR2: MNHEY and SVGAGI. V lost 4 bases and J lost 8; bases outside the gene matches: 5. The CDR3 nucleotides are TGTGCCAGCAGTTCCAGGGGGAGGGATTCACCCCTCCACTTT. Its protein is CASSSRGRDSPLHF.

This clone was seen only a few times. The V gene is TRBV14, the J gene TRBJ1-2; 7 bases match TRBD1. Looked up from germline, CDR1 is SGHDN and CDR2 is FVKESK. V lost 1 base to trimming and J lost 7 bases; unmatched junction nucleotides: 9. CDR3 length: 15 amino acids. CDR3 amino acids: CASSQARGRGVGYTF. Here the CDR3 DNA reads TGTGCCAGCAGCCAAGCGAGGGGGCGAGGAGTTGGCTACACCTTC.

This chain joins TRBV4-1 and TRBJ2-3, with D maybe TRBD2 (7 bases). The V gene's germline CDR1 is MGHRA and CDR2 YSYEKL. Trimming left V 1 base short and J 0 bases short, with 14 bases between. CDR3 length: 17 residues. CDR3 DNA sequence: TGCGCCAGCAGCCAAGTAGGGGGGGCAGCTAGCACAGATACGCAGTATTTT. This codes for CASSQVGGAASTDTQYF.

This sequence joins TRBV10-3 and TRBJ2-7; D tentatively fits TRBD1 or TRBD2 (6 bases each). Trimming pared 0 bases from V and 2 bases from J, leaving 8 bases between. In germline, CDR1 is ENHRY, CDR2 SYGVKD. The CDR3 runs to 14 residues. The CDR3 bases are TGTGCCATCAGTGAGTCGCGGGACACCTACGAGCAGTACTTC. This sequence encodes CAISESRDTYEQYF.

The V and J genes are TRBV29-1 and TRBJ1-5; 9 nucleotides line up with TRBD1. V was clipped by 7 bases and J by 4 bases; unmatched bases: 5. The CDR3 loop spans 13 amino acids. Looked up from germline, CDR1 is SQVTM and CDR2 is ANQGSEA. As DNA, the CDR3 is TGCAGCGCTGTGACAGGGGGTAATCAGCCCCAGCATTTT. It encodes CSAVTGGNQPQHF.

This chain connects TRBV11-2 to TRBJ2-3, with TRBD2 identical over 15 bases. The CDR3 runs 17 residues. Losses at the gene ends were 4 bases for V and 2 bases for J; bases not matched to a gene: 4. Germline V gene lookup returns CDR1 SGHAT and CDR2 FQNNGV. Here the CDR3 DNA reads TGTGCCAGCAGCTGGACTAGCGGGGGGGTCCTCACAGATACGCAGTATTTT. This encodes CASSWTSGGVLTDTQYF.

The sample holds one count of this clone. The J gene is TRBJ2-7, the V gene TRBV7-3; TRBD1 matches at 12 bases. CDR1 and CDR2 (germline): SGHTA, FQGTGA. V dropped 5 bases and J dropped 9; count of bases not matched to a gene: 5. The CDR3 spans 13 residues. CDR3 sequence (DNA): TGTGCCAGCAGCAAATCGGGACAGGGGGCGCAGTACTTC. This translates into CASSKSGQGAQYF.

V gene TRBV6-6 combines with J gene TRBJ2-7, with a tentative D call TRBD1 (6 bases). The V gene lost 10 bases and the J gene lost 0 bases, with 13 bases spanning the gap. The CDR3 loop spans 13 amino acids. The germline V gene encodes CDR1 MNHNY and CDR2 SVGAGI (reference sequence). The CDR3 DNA is TGTGCCACCACCCAGGGGAGCTCCTACGAGCAGTACTTC. It specifies CATTQGSSYEQYF.

The CDR3 DNA reads as TGTGCCAGCAGCGGACGGTACGAGCAGTACTTC. Amino acid sequence: CASSGRYEQYF. The V and J genes are TRBV11-2 and TRBJ2-7, with unresolved D. There are 11 residues in the CDR3. V gave up 5 bases and J gave up 4 bases, with 6 bases separating them. The V gene's germline CDR1 is SGHAT and CDR2 FQNNGV. Looking up the rest from reference TRBV11-2 and TRBJ2-7 gives the full variable domain: EAGVAQSPRYKIIEKRQSVAFWCNPISGHATLYWYQQILGQGPKLLIQFQNNGVVDDSQLPKDRFSAERLKGVDSTLKIQPAKLEDSAVYLCASSGRYEQYFGPGTRLTVT.

This clone is labeled medium-sized. Here the CDR3 reads CASSARNTEAFF. CDR3 nucleotide sequence: TGTGCCAGCAGCGCCCGGAACACTGAAGCTTTCTTT. This sequence joins TRBV11-3 and TRBJ1-1; D unresolved. The germline gives CDR1 SGHNT, CDR2 YENEEA. V gave up 5 bases and J gave up 1 base, with 5 bases separating them. This CDR3 contains 12 residues.